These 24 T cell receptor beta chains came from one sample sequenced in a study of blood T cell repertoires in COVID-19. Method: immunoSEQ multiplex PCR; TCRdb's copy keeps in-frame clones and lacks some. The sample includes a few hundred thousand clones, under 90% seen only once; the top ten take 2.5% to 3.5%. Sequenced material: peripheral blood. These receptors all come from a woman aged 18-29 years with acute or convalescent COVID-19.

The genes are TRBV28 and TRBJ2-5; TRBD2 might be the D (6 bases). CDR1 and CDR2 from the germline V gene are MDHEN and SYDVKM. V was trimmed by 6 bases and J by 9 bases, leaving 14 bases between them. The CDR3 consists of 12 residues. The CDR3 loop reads CASRTRGDSQYF. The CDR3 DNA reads TGTGCCAGCAGGACGCGGGGAGATTCCCAGTACTTC. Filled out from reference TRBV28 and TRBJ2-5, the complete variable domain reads DVKVTQSSRYLVKRTGEKVFLECVQDMDHENMFWYRQDPGLGLRLIYFSYDVKMKEKGDIPEGYSVSREKKERFSLILESASTNQTSMYLCASRTRGDSQYFGPGTRLLVL.

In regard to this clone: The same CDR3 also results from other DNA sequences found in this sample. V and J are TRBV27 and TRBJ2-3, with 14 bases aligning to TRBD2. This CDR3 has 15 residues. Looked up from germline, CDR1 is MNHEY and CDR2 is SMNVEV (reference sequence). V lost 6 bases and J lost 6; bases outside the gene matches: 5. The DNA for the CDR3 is TGTGCCAGCAGCCCGGGACTAGCGGGAGTGGATACGCAGTATTTT. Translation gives CASSPGLAGVDTQYF.

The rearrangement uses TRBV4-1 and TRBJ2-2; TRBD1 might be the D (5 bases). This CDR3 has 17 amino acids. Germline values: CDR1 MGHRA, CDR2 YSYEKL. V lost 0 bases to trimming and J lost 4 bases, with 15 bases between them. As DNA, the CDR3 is TGCGCCAGCAGCCAAGAAGGGGTACGACAGCTCACCGGGGAGCTGTTTTTT. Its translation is CASSQEGVRQLTGELFF.

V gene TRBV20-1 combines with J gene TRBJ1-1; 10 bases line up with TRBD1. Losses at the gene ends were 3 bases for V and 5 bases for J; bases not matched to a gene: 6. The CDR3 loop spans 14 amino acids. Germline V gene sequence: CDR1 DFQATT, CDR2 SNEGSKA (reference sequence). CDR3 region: CSASRTGGRTEAFF. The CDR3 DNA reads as TGCAGTGCTAGTCGGACAGGGGGTAGAACTGAAGCTTTCTTT.

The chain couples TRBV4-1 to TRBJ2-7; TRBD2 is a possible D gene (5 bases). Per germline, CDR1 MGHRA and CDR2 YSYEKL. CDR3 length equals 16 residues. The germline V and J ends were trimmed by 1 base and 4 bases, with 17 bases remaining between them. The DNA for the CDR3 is TGCGCCAGCAGCCAAGCTCCCGGAGAGAGAGGGTACGAGCAGTACTTC. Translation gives CASSQAPGERGYEQYF.

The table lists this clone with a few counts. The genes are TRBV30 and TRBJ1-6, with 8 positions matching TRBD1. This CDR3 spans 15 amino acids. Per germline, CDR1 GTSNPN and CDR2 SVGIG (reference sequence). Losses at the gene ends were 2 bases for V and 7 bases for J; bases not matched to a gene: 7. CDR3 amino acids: CAWSLLDRVNSPLHF. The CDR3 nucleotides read TGTGCCTGGAGTTTGTTGGACAGGGTAAATTCACCCCTCCACTTT. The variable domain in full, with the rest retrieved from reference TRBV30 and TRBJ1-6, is SQTIHQWPATLVQPVGSPLSLECTVEGTSNPNLYWYRQAAGRGLQLLFYSVGIGQISSEVPQNLSASRPQDRQFILSSKKLLLSDSGFYLCAWSLLDRVNSPLHFGNGTRLTVT.

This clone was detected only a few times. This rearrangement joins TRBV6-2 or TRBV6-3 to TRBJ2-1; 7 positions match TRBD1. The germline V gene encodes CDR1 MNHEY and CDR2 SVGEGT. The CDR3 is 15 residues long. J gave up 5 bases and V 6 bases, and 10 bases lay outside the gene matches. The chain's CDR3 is CASSSGQAPDNEQFF. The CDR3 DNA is TGTGCCAGCAGCTCCGGACAGGCGCCCGACAATGAGCAGTTCTTC.

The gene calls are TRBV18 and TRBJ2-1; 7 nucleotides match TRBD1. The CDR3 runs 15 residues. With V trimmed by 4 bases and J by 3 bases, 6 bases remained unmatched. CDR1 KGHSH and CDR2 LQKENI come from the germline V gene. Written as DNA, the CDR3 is TGTGCCAGCTCACAACAGCGGACAGGCTACAATGAGCAGTTCTTC. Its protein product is CASSQQRTGYNEQFF. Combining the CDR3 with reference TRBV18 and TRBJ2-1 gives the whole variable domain NAGVMQNPRHLVRRRGQEARLRCSPMKGHSHVYWYRQLPEEGLKFMVYLQKENIIDESGMPKERFSAEFPKEGPSILRIQQVVRGDSAAYFCASSQQRTGYNEQFFGPGTRLTVL.

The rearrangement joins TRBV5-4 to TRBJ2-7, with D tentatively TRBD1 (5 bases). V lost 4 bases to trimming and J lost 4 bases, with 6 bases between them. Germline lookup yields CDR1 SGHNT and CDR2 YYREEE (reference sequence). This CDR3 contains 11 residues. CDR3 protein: CASSGAYEQYF. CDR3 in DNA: TGTGCCAGCAGCGGGGCGTACGAGCAGTACTTC.

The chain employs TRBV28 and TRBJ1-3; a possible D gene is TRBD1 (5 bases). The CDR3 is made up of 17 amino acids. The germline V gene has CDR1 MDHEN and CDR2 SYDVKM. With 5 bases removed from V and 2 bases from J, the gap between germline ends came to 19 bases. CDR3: CASSPLTEGKTGNTIYF. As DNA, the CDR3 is TGTGCCAGCAGTCCCTTGACAGAAGGCAAAACTGGAAACACCATATATTTT.

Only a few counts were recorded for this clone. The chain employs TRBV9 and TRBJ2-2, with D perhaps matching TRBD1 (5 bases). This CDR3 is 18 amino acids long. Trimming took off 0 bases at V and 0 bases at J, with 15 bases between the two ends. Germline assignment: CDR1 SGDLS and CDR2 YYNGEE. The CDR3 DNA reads TGTGCCAGCAGCGTAGACCTAGACAGTCCCGCGAACACCGGGGAGCTGTTTTTT. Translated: CASSVDLDSPANTGELFF.

CDR3 amino acids: CASTGRFYEQYF. The CDR3 coding sequence is TGTGCCAGCACCGGCAGGTTCTACGAGCAGTACTTC. V and J are TRBV12-3 or TRBV12-4 and TRBJ2-7, with D hard to call. V was cut by 7 bases and J by 3 bases, with 10 bases left in between. This CDR3 region has 12 residues.

The CDR3 bases are TGTGCCAGCAGCTTGGGGGGGACAGGGGCCAAGTACGAGCAGTACTTC. It translates to CASSLGGTGAKYEQYF. The chain employs TRBV5-4 and TRBJ2-7; 10 bases fit TRBD1. The germline gives CDR1 SGHNT, CDR2 YYREEE (reference sequence). V was clipped by 0 bases and J by 4 bases; unmatched bases: 7. The CDR3 has 16 residues. The full variable domain, completed using reference TRBV5-4 and TRBJ2-7, is ETGVTQSPTHLIKTRGQQVTLRCSSQSGHNTVSWYQQALGQGPQFIFQYYREEENGRGNFPPRFSGLQFPNYSSELNVNALELDDSALYLCASSLGGTGAKYEQYFGPGTRLTVT.

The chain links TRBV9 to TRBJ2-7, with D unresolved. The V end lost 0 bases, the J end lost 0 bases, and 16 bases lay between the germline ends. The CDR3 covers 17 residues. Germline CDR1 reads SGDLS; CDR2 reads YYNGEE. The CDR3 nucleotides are TGTGCCAGCAGCGTAGTAGTAGTCCCCGATAACTCCTACGAGCAGTACTTC. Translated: CASSVVVVPDNSYEQYF.

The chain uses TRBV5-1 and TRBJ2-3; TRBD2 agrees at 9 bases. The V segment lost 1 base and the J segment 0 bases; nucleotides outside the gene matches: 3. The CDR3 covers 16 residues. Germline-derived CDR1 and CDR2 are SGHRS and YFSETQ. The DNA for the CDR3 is TGCGCCAGCAGCTTGAGGCTAGCGGGGAGCACAGATACGCAGTATTTT. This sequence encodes CASSLRLAGSTDTQYF.

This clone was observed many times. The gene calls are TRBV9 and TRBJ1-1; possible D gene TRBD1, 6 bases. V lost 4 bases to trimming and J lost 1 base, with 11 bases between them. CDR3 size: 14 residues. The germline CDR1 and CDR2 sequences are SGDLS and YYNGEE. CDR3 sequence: CASSPGGPNTEAFF. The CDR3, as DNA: TGTGCCAGCAGCCCGGGGGGCCCGAACACTGAAGCTTTCTTT.

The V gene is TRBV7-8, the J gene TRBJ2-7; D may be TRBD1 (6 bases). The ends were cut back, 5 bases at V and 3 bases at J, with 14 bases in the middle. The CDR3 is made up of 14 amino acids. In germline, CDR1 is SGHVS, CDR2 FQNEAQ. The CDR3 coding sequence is TGTGCCAGCAGCACCCGACAGGATTACTACGAGCAGTACTTC. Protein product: CASSTRQDYYEQYF.

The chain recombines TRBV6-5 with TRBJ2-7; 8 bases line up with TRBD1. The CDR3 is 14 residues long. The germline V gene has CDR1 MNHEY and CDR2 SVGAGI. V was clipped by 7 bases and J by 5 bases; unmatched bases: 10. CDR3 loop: CASTIRTGSDEQYF. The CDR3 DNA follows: TGTGCCAGCACCATTAGGACAGGGTCGGACGAGCAGTACTTC.

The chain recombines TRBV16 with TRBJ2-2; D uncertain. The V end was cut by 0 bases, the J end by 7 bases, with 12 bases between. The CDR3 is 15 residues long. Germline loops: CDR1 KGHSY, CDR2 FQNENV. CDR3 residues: CASSQSTVFGGELFF. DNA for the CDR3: TGTGCCAGCAGCCAATCCACAGTGTTTGGCGGGGAGCTGTTTTTT.

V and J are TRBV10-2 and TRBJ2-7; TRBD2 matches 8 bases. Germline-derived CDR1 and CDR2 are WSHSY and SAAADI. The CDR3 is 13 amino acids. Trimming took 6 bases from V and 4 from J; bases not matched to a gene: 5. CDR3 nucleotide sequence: TGCGCCAGCAGGGACCGGGGGGGGTACGAGCAGTACTTC. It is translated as CASRDRGGYEQYF.

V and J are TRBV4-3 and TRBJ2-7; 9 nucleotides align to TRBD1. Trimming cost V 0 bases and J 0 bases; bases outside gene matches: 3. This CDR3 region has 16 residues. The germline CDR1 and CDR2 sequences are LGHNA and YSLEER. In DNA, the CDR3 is TGCGCCAGCAGCCAAGACATGACAGGGGGCTCCTACGAGCAGTACTTC. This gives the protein CASSQDMTGGSYEQYF.

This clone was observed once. DNA for the CDR3: TGCGCCAGCAGCTGGATGACAGGGACCTCCTCTGGGGCCAACGTCCTGACTTTC. Its protein product is CASSWMTGTSSGANVLTF. J is TRBJ2-6 and V is TRBV5-1, with 7 bases lining up with TRBD1. The length of the CDR3 is 18 residues. Per germline, CDR1 SGHRS and CDR2 YFSETQ. Trimming cost V 3 bases and J 0 bases; bases outside gene matches: 9.

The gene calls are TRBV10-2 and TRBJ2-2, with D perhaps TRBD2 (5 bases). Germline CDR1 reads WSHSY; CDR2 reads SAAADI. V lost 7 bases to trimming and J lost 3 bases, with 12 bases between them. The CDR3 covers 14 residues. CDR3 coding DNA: TGCGCCAGCAAGTGGGAGCTGGACACCGGGGAGCTGTTTTTT. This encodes CASKWELDTGELFF.

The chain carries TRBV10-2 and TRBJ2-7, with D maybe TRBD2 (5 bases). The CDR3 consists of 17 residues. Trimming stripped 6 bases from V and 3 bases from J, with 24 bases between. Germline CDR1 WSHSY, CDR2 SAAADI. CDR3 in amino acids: CASRDWLLNQTLYEQYF. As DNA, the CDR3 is TGCGCCAGCAGGGACTGGCTGTTGAACCAAACCCTCTACGAGCAGTACTTC.